The 29 T cell receptor gamma chains below come from one sample, sequenced in a study of γδ T cells in repeated Plasmodium falciparum infection (dated by TCRdb to the early 2020s). Vgamma9/Vdelta2+ and Vdelta2-negative gammadelta T cell populations were flow-sorted from peripheral blood mononuclear cells for bulk TCR repertoire analysis. The library was produced with multiplex PCR. The reads were generated on an Illumina MiSeq. TCRdb reran clone calling on the public reads with CATT; rows sharing one DNA sequence were then combined. The sample records 25,000 to 35,000 gamma-chain clones, 1.4% of which are singletons. The ten largest clones add up to 15% to 20% of the sample. The material sequenced was gamma-delta T cells from blood. Every receptor here comes from a pool of human donors (malaria-infected and uninfected, not separated).

This clone has ten or more counts. TCRdb has a much larger clone's protein, which differs at residue 12 from the translation of this DNA, likely because of a read error; what is shown is the protein translated from the DNA. The J gene is TRGJP, the V gene TRGV9. The V gene's germline CDR1 is GITISATS and CDR2 ISYDGTV (reference sequence). This CDR3 region has 17 residues. This CDR3 reads CALWEVKAKLGEKIKVF. The CDR3 DNA sequence: TGTGCCTTGTGGGAGGTGAAGGCCAAGTTGGGCGAAAAAATCAAGGTATTT.

Comment on this clone: A read error likely explains why the TCRdb protein, taken from a much larger clone, differs from this DNA's translation at residue 12; the protein shown is translated from the DNA. The chain is built from TRGV9 and TRGJP. No J gene is reported in TCRdb; it was inferred here by comparing the DNA with germline. This CDR3 has 17 residues. Germline-derived CDR1 and CDR2 are GITISATS and ISYDGTV (reference sequence). In DNA form, the CDR3 reads TGTGCCTTGTGGGAGGTGCATGGAGAGTTGGGCGAAAAAATCAAGGTATTT. It translates to CALWEVHGELGEKIKVF.

The table lists this clone with many counts. A read error likely explains this, since a far larger clone differs by one base. Different DNA sequences within this sample yield the same CDR3. The chain joins TRGV9 to TRGJP. Here the J gene was assigned by germline matching of the DNA, as TCRdb has none. The CDR3 contains 16 residues. Per germline, CDR1 GITISATS and CDR2 ISYDGTV (reference sequence). The CDR3 is CALWEVTELGKKIKVF. DNA of the CDR3: TGTGCCTTGTGGGAGGTGACAGAGTTAGGCAAAAAAATCAAGGTATTT.

The table lists this clone with a few counts. TCRdb's protein for this DNA is that of a much larger clone and differs from the translation at residue 12, likely a read error; the protein shown is the DNA translation. The CDR3 sequence is CALWEGTKEGLSKKIKVF. CDR3 nucleotide sequence: TGTGCCTTGTGGGAGGGTACGAAAGAGGGGTTGAGCAAAAAAATCAAGGTATTT. The chain combines TRGV9 with TRGJP. CDR1 and CDR2 from the germline V gene are GITISATS and ISYDGTV (reference sequence). The CDR3 runs 18 residues.

This clone was found many times. It is likely a read error: a sequence one base away is far more abundant. The sample contains more than one DNA sequence encoding this CDR3. The genes are TRGV9 and TRGJ1 or TRGJ2. Matching the DNA to germline supplied the J gene, which TCRdb does not give. Germline CDR1 is GITISATS and CDR2 is ISYDGTV (reference sequence). This CDR3 is built from 15 residues. Trimming cost V 1 base and J 0 bases; bases outside gene matches: 6. Here the CDR3 DNA reads TGTGCCTTGTGGGAGGTTTCCAGGAATTATTATAAGAAACTCTTT. Protein product: CALWEVSRNYYKKLF.

This clone was observed at least ten times. The J gene is TRGJ1 or TRGJ2, the V gene TRGV4. This CDR3 spans 13 amino acids. Germline loops: CDR1 EGSTGY, CDR2 YDSYTSSV. Trimming at V came to 1 base and at J to 10 bases, leaving 10 bases not matched to a gene. The CDR3 nucleotides read TGTGCCACCTGGGATGGTGCTTTAGGGAAGAAACTCTTT. Translated, it gives CATWDGALGKKLF.

About this clone itself: The translation of this DNA and the TCRdb protein of a much larger clone differ at residue 5, probably owing to a read error; the protein shown here is translated from the DNA. CDR3 sequence: CALWGYIYYKKLF. The CDR3 DNA sequence: TGTGCCTTGTGGGGTTACATTTATTATAAGAAACTCTTT. The rearrangement links TRGV9 to TRGJ1 or TRGJ2. TCRdb offers no J gene call, so here the DNA was matched to germline to obtain one. The germline V gene has CDR1 GITISATS and CDR2 ISYDGTV (reference sequence). This CDR3 is built from 13 residues. With 5 bases clipped from V and 3 bases from J, the junction kept 7 bases outside the gene matches.

This clone was observed many times. In nucleotides, the CDR3 is TGTGCCACCTGGGACGAGGGGGGCTGGATCAAGACGTTT. Its translation: CATWDEGGWIKTF. The chain carries TRGV3 and TRGJP2. The CDR3 length is 13 residues. Germline V lookup: CDR1 VTNTFY, CDR2 YDVSTARD (reference sequence). The J segment lost 11 bases and the V segment lost 3 bases, leaving 9 bases of the junction unmatched.

This clone has only a few counts. A read error likely explains why the TCRdb protein, taken from a much larger clone, differs from this DNA's translation at residue 5; the protein shown is translated from the DNA. CDR3 region: CATWGRLYYKKLF. CDR3 sequence (DNA): TGTGCCACCTGGGGCCGACTTTATTATAAGAAACTCTTT. The genes are TRGV3 and TRGJ1 or TRGJ2. CDR3 length equals 13 residues. In germline, CDR1 is VTNTFY, CDR2 YDVSTARD (reference sequence). After removal of 5 bases from V and 3 bases from J, the junction contained 7 bases not matched to a gene.

The sample holds a few counts of this clone. TCRdb pairs this DNA with a much larger clone's protein that differs at residue 12, likely a read error; the protein shown was translated from the DNA. V gene TRGV3 was called; the J gene was not. The CDR3 has 14 amino acids. CDR1 and CDR2 from the germline V gene are VTNTFY and YDVSTARD (reference sequence). CDR3 sequence: CATWDRQNYYKELF. The CDR3 nucleotides are TGTGCCACCTGGGACAGACAGAATTATTATAAGGAACTCTTT.

The sample holds many counts of this clone. TCRdb has a much larger clone's protein, which differs at residue 3 from the translation of this DNA, likely because of a read error; what is shown is the protein translated from the DNA. The V and J genes are TRGV9 and TRGJ1 or TRGJ2. In the absence of a J gene in TCRdb, the DNA was matched to germline to assign it here. Germline loops: CDR1 GITISATS, CDR2 ISYDGTV (reference sequence). The CDR3 loop spans 14 amino acids. CDR3 nucleotides: TGTGCCTCGTGGGAGGTGCAGAGGGGGCCTAAGAAACTCTTT. Translation: CASWEVQRGPKKLF.

The sample holds a few counts of this clone. The protein in TCRdb stems from a much larger clone and differs at residue 9 from this DNA's translation, likely a read error; here the protein is translated from the DNA. The chain carries TRGV4 and TRGJ1 or TRGJ2. Since TCRdb gives no J gene, matching the DNA to germline was used here to assign it. The V gene's germline CDR1 is EGSTGY and CDR2 YDSYTSSV. This CDR3 is 13 amino acids long. This chain's CDR3 is CATWENNYCKKLF. In nucleotides, the CDR3 is TGTGCCACCTGGGAGAACAATTATTGTAAGAAACTCTTT.

This clone was seen ten or more times. The TCRdb protein comes from a much larger clone and disagrees with this DNA's translation at residue 11, likely due to a read error; the protein given here is derived from the DNA. The V gene is TRGV9, the J gene TRGJP. The J gene is not listed in TCRdb, so it was assigned here from a DNA match to germline. Germline assignment: CDR1 GITISATS and CDR2 ISYDGTV (reference sequence). The CDR3 covers 17 residues. Written as DNA, the CDR3 is TGTGCCTTGTGGGAGGTTTCTGGAGAGTTGAGCAAAAAAATCAAGGTATTT. Encoded protein: CALWEVSGELSKKIKVF.

A remark on this clone: This likely traces to a read error, being one base from a far larger clone. The sample contains more than one DNA sequence encoding this CDR3. The chain couples TRGV9 to TRGJP. TCRdb is silent on the J gene; assignment here came from matching the DNA to germline. This CDR3 is built from 17 residues. The germline CDR1 and CDR2 sequences are GITISATS and ISYDGTV (reference sequence). CDR3 protein: CALWEVYDKLGKKIKVF. The DNA for the CDR3 is TGCGCCTTGTGGGAGGTGTATGATAAGTTGGGCAAAAAAATCAAGGTATTT.

In this sample, this clone turned up many times. The rearrangement joins TRGV2 to TRGJ1 or TRGJ2. Because TCRdb records no J gene, it was assigned here through a match of the DNA to germline. With 0 bases clipped from V and 9 bases from J, the junction kept 8 bases outside the gene matches. Germline V lookup: CDR1 EGSNGY, CDR2 YDSYNSKV. The CDR3 has 13 amino acids. CDR3 amino acids: CATWDGRSPKKLF. In nucleotides, the CDR3 is TGTGCCACCTGGGACGGGCGCTCCCCTAAGAAACTCTTT.

Many counts were recorded for this clone. TCRdb's entry gives the protein of a much larger clone, which mismatches this DNA's translation at residue 8, likely from a read error; the protein reported here is translated from the DNA. CDR3 DNA sequence: TGTGCCTTGTGGGAGGTGGGACGTTATTATAAGAAACTCTTT. Amino acids: CALWEVGRYYKKLF. The rearrangement joins TRGV9 to TRGJ1 or TRGJ2. The J gene, left out of TCRdb, was set here by checking the DNA against germline. This CDR3 region has 14 residues. J lost 3 bases, V lost 0 bases, and 5 bases had no gene match. Germline V gives CDR1 GITISATS, CDR2 ISYDGTV (reference sequence).

This clone has just a few counts. The translation of this DNA and the TCRdb protein of a much larger clone differ at residue 13, probably owing to a read error; the protein shown here is translated from the DNA. The genes are TRGV9 and TRGJP. The J gene, absent from TCRdb, was called here by matching the DNA to germline. J gave up 23 bases and V 2 bases, and 15 bases lay outside the gene matches. The CDR3 runs to 14 residues. In germline, CDR1 is GITISATS, CDR2 ISYDGTV (reference sequence). CDR3 nucleotide sequence: TGTGCCTTGTGGGAGGATACCACTGGTTGGTTCAAGGTATTT. Protein sequence: CALWEDTTGWFKVF.

This clone was counted ten times or more. One base separates it from a far larger clone, so it is likely a read error. Other DNA sequences of this sample code for an identical CDR3. CDR3 sequence reads: CALWEKKLF. The CDR3 DNA reads as TGTGCATTGTGGGAAAAGAAACTCTTT. This rearrangement joins TRGV9 to TRGJ1 or TRGJ2. This CDR3 spans 9 amino acids. CDR1 is GITISATS and CDR2 is ISYDGTV in the germline V gene (reference sequence).

Concerning this clone itself: Translating this DNA gives a protein that differs at residue 6 from the TCRdb one, which belongs to a much larger clone; a read error is likely, and the protein shown is this translation. The chain couples TRGV9 to TRGJ1 or TRGJ2. TCRdb does not report a J gene; here it was assigned by matching the DNA to germline references. V dropped 2 bases and J dropped 7; count of bases not matched to a gene: 8. CDR3 length equals 13 residues. CDR1 and CDR2 (germline): GITISATS, ISYDGTV (reference sequence). CDR3: CALWEEPKYKKLF. CDR3 in DNA: TGTGCCTTGTGGGAGGAACCGAAATATAAGAAACTCTTT.

This clone was seen many times. The protein TCRdb lists belongs to a much larger clone and differs from this DNA's translation at residue 8, which points to a read error; the protein shown is made from the DNA. V and J are TRGV9 and TRGJ1 or TRGJ2. The J gene, not given by TCRdb, was assigned here from a germline match of the nucleotide sequence. Germline values: CDR1 GITISATS, CDR2 ISYDGTV (reference sequence). The CDR3 is 12 residues long. The trim removed 3 bases at V and 9 bases at J, leaving 8 bases unmatched. The CDR3 DNA follows: TGTGCCTTGTGGGAGCCAAATTGTAAGAAACTCTTT. This encodes CALWEPNCKKLF.

This clone was counted many times. A much larger clonotype is one base distant, so this may be a read error. The CDR3: CATWDSRSYKKLF. The CDR3 bases are TGTGCCACCTGGGATAGTAGGAGTTATAAGAAACTCTTT. The genes are TRGV4 and TRGJ1 or TRGJ2. The CDR3 length is 13 residues. V lost 3 bases and J lost 6; bases outside the gene matches: 8. CDR1 EGSTGY and CDR2 YDSYTSSV come from the germline V gene.

This clone was counted a few times. TCRdb attributes to this sequence the protein of a much larger clone, which differs from the DNA translation at residue 5; a read error is likely, and the protein displayed is translated from the DNA. The chain is built from TRGV9 and TRGJP. As TCRdb names no J gene, one was assigned here on the basis of a DNA match to germline. The CDR3 runs 17 residues. Germline V gene lookup returns CDR1 GITISATS and CDR2 ISYDGTV (reference sequence). In DNA, the CDR3 is TGTGCCTTGTGGAAGGTGGTATCCGAGTTGGGCAAAAAAATCAAGGTATTT. Translated, it gives CALWKVVSELGKKIKVF.

The J gene is TRGJP1, the V gene TRGV9. TCRdb lists no J gene, so it was determined here by aligning the DNA to germline. V lost 6 bases, J lost 3 bases, and 4 bases stayed unmatched. In germline, CDR1 is GITISATS, CDR2 ISYDGTV (reference sequence). This CDR3 has 13 amino acids. CDR3 amino acids: CALWMSTGWFKIF. In DNA form, the CDR3 reads TGTGCCTTGTGGATGTCCACTGGTTGGTTCAAGATATTT.

Of note for this clone: TCRdb lists the protein of a much larger clone for this DNA, which differs at residue 7, so this is likely a read error; the protein given here is translated from the DNA itself. This chain joins TRGV4 and TRGJ1 or TRGJ2. In the absence of a J gene in TCRdb, the DNA was matched to germline to assign it here. CDR1 and CDR2 (germline): EGSTGY, YDSYTSSV. V lost 2 bases and J lost 8; bases outside the gene matches: 9. The CDR3 has 13 residues. The CDR3 sequence: CATWDAQGHKKLF. The CDR3, as DNA: TGTGCCACCTGGGATGCCCAGGGGCATAAGAAACTCTTT.

This clone was seen only a few times. It differs at one base from a far larger clone, so likely a read error. Other DNA sequences in this sample translate to the same CDR3. The rearrangement joins TRGV9 to TRGJP. Matching the DNA to germline supplied the J gene, which TCRdb does not give. The CDR3 runs to 18 residues. The germline V gene has CDR1 GITISATS and CDR2 ISYDGTV (reference sequence). This chain's CDR3 is CALWEVTLQELGKKIKVF. DNA of the CDR3: TGTGCTTTGTGGGAGGTTACACTTCAAGAGTTGGGCAAAAAAATCAAGGTATTT.

This clone has only a few counts. TCRdb shows a much larger clone's protein in place of this DNA's translation, and the two differ at residue 7, likely through a read error; the protein shown is translated from the DNA. The chain carries TRGV9 and TRGJ1 or TRGJ2. Assignment of the J gene here rests on matching the DNA to germline, because TCRdb gives none. This CDR3 has 14 residues. Germline V lookup: CDR1 GITISATS, CDR2 ISYDGTV (reference sequence). Losses at the gene ends were 0 bases for V and 6 bases for J; bases not matched to a gene: 8. In DNA, the CDR3 is TGTGCCTTGTGGGAGGTGCCTCAGGGTTATAAGAAACTCTTT. Its protein product is CALWEVPQGYKKLF.

This clone was seen ten or more times. TCRdb's listed protein matches a much larger clone and diverges from this DNA's translation at residue 14, likely through a read error; the protein shown comes from the DNA. The CDR3 here is CALWEVLPTTGWFRIF. CDR3 DNA: TGTGCCTTGTGGGAGGTGCTCCCTACCACTGGTTGGTTCAGGATATTT. There is no J gene call, but TRGV9 is given as the V gene. CDR1 is GITISATS, CDR2 ISYDGTV, per germline (reference sequence). The CDR3 contains 16 residues.

This clone was counted at least ten times. TCRdb pairs this DNA with a much larger clone's protein that differs at residue 5, likely a read error; the protein shown was translated from the DNA. This chain uses TRGV9 with TRGJP. TCRdb supplies no J gene; here it was assigned by aligning the nucleotide sequence to germline. V was clipped by 5 bases and J by 7 bases; unmatched bases: 5. The CDR3 loop spans 15 amino acids. Germline-derived CDR1 and CDR2 are GITISATS and ISYDGTV (reference sequence). The CDR3 nucleotides are TGTGCCTTGTGGGGGACGGAGTTGGGCAAAAAAATCAAGGTATTT. Amino acid sequence: CALWGTELGKKIKVF.

The sample holds many counts of this clone. The same CDR3 arises from other DNA sequences in this sample as well. The chain has TRGV9 and TRGJP. The CDR3 spans 17 residues. J gave up 7 bases and V 0 bases, and 6 bases lay outside the gene matches. Germline lookup yields CDR1 GITISATS and CDR2 ISYDGTV (reference sequence). The CDR3 protein is CALWEVLGELGKKIKVF. CDR3 bases: TGTGCCTTGTGGGAGGTGTTAGGTGAGTTGGGCAAAAAAATCAAGGTATTT.